Listed below are T cell receptor beta chains from one sample, sequenced in a study of graft-versus-host responses after intestinal transplantation. These receptors have no identified antigens. Clones were sequenced by immunoSEQ multiplex PCR, and TCRdb holds only the in-frame ones, with some missing. Of some 90,000 clones listed, 85% to 90% were seen once; the top ten hold less than 0.12%. The sequenced sample was unstimulated CD4+ T cells sorted from spleen or lymph node cells, obtained before intestinal transplant. These receptors were taken from a human donor who received an intestinal transplant. Both conserved end residues are part of each CDR3. The order of the fields is V gene, J gene, D gene, clone size, CDR3 protein, CDR3 DNA. D genes are given only for firm matches. Not all rows give a size; the values are once, few, many and, for expanded clones, a class.

v_gene: TRBV29-1; j_gene: TRBJ1-1; d_gene: .; abundance: .; CDR3aa: CSVDAPSGTEAFF; CDR3nt: TGCAGCGTTGACGCCCCTTCGGGGACTGAAGCTTTCTTT
v_gene: TRBV4-2; j_gene: TRBJ2-5; d_gene: .; abundance: .; CDR3aa: CASSQGLGGGWQETQYF; CDR3nt: TGTGCCAGCAGCCAAGGTCTGGGTGGAGGATGGCAAGAGACCCAGTACTTC
v_gene: TRBV6-1; j_gene: TRBJ1-6; d_gene: TRBD1; abundance: .; CDR3aa: CASSETGGWNSPLHF; CDR3nt: TGTGCCAGCAGTGAGACAGGGGGCTGGAATTCACCCCTCCACTTT
v_gene: TRBV4-1; j_gene: TRBJ2-3; d_gene: TRBD2; abundance: .; CDR3aa: CASSLAGGTALPDTQYF; CDR3nt: TGCGCCAGCAGCCTAGCGGGGGGCACCGCACTGCCAGATACGCAGTATTTT
v_gene: TRBV7-3; j_gene: TRBJ1-1; d_gene: .; abundance: .; CDR3aa: CASSRGGTEAFF; CDR3nt: TGTGCCAGCAGCCGTGGGGGGACTGAAGCTTTCTTT
v_gene: TRBV19; j_gene: TRBJ1-2; d_gene: TRBD1; abundance: .; CDR3aa: CASRQDRGPTYGYTF; CDR3nt: TGTGCCAGTAGGCAGGACAGGGGGCCTACCTATGGCTACACCTTC
v_gene: TRBV9; j_gene: TRBJ2-5; d_gene: .; abundance: .; CDR3aa: CASSVGQFGGETQYF; CDR3nt: TGTGCCAGCAGCGTAGGACAATTCGGAGGGGAGACCCAGTACTTC
v_gene: TRBV7-2; j_gene: TRBJ2-7; d_gene: TRBD1; abundance: .; CDR3aa: CASSLGRDRAYEQYF; CDR3nt: TGTGCCAGCAGCCTGGGGCGCGACAGGGCCTACGAGCAGTACTTC
v_gene: TRBV9; j_gene: TRBJ1-4; d_gene: .; abundance: once; CDR3aa: CASSVGKVTAEKLFF; CDR3nt: TGTGCCAGCAGCGTAGGAAAAGTGACAGCTGAAAAACTGTTTTTT
v_gene: TRBV10-2; j_gene: TRBJ1-1; d_gene: .; abundance: .; CDR3aa: CATSPVRNTEAFF; CDR3nt: TGCGCCACCAGCCCAGTTCGGAACACTGAAGCTTTCTTT
v_gene: TRBV10-3; j_gene: TRBJ2-5; d_gene: .; abundance: .; CDR3aa: CAISVASPGETQYF; CDR3nt: TGTGCCATCAGTGTGGCCTCGCCGGGAGAGACCCAGTACTTC
v_gene: TRBV2; j_gene: TRBJ1-2; d_gene: TRBD1; abundance: .; CDR3aa: CASSRGQGGGYGYTF; CDR3nt: TGTGCCAGCAGCCGGGGACAGGGAGGGGGCTATGGCTACACCTTC
v_gene: TRBV5-1; j_gene: TRBJ2-2; d_gene: .; abundance: .; CDR3aa: CASSLVAQGRRTGELFF; CDR3nt: TGCGCCAGCAGCTTGGTGGCCCAGGGTAGGCGCACCGGGGAGCTGTTTTTT
v_gene: TRBV11-2; j_gene: TRBJ1-4; d_gene: .; abundance: .; CDR3aa: CASSSRTEEKLFF; CDR3nt: TGTGCCAGCAGCTCCCGGACAGAGGAAAAACTGTTTTTT
v_gene: TRBV18; j_gene: TRBJ1-1; d_gene: .; abundance: .; CDR3aa: CASSPLDRLNTEAFF; CDR3nt: TGTGCCAGCTCACCCCTGGACAGACTGAACACTGAAGCTTTCTTT
v_gene: TRBV5-1; j_gene: TRBJ1-1; d_gene: TRBD1; abundance: .; CDR3aa: CASSPRDRGDTEAFF; CDR3nt: TGCGCCAGCAGCCCCCGGGACAGGGGGGACACTGAAGCTTTCTTT
v_gene: TRBV14; j_gene: TRBJ2-7; d_gene: .; abundance: .; CDR3aa: CASSQGGIMGSSYEQYF; CDR3nt: TGTGCCAGCAGCCAAGGGGGCATCATGGGTTCCAGCTACGAGCAGTACTTC
v_gene: TRBV13; j_gene: TRBJ2-3; d_gene: .; abundance: .; CDR3aa: CASSPPAGASTDTQYF; CDR3nt: TGTGCCAGCAGCCCCCCGGCGGGTGCTAGCACAGATACGCAGTATTTT
v_gene: TRBV4-1; j_gene: TRBJ1-5; d_gene: TRBD1; abundance: .; CDR3aa: CASSQTRTGGNQPQHF; CDR3nt: TGCGCCAGCAGCCAAACCCGGACAGGGGGCAATCAGCCCCAGCATTTT
v_gene: TRBV2; j_gene: TRBJ1-2; d_gene: .; abundance: .; CDR3aa: CASSVARGLGYTF; CDR3nt: TGTGCCAGCAGTGTGGCGCGGGGGCTTGGCTACACCTTC
v_gene: TRBV6-5; j_gene: TRBJ1-1; d_gene: .; abundance: .; CDR3aa: CASSYSRNTEAFF; CDR3nt: TGTGCCAGCAGTTACTCTCGGAACACTGAAGCTTTCTTT
v_gene: TRBV7-6; j_gene: TRBJ1-6; d_gene: TRBD1; abundance: few; CDR3aa: CASSPGGTGLTLHF; CDR3nt: TGTGCCAGCAGCCCAGGAGGGACAGGGCTGACCCTCCACTTT
v_gene: TRBV18; j_gene: TRBJ2-5; d_gene: .; abundance: .; CDR3aa: CASSPRQTETQYF; CDR3nt: TGTGCCAGCTCACCGAGGCAGACAGAGACCCAGTACTTC
v_gene: TRBV19; j_gene: TRBJ2-4; d_gene: .; abundance: .; CDR3aa: CASTPDSRLAKNIQYF; CDR3nt: TGTGCCAGTACCCCGGACAGTCGACTAGCCAAAAACATTCAGTACTTC
v_gene: TRBV12-5; j_gene: TRBJ2-2; d_gene: TRBD2; abundance: .; CDR3aa: CASGLVVAAGGNTGELFF; CDR3nt: TGTGCTAGTGGTTTGGTAGTGGCGGCGGGAGGGAACACCGGGGAGCTGTTTTTT
v_gene: TRBV13; j_gene: TRBJ2-1; d_gene: .; abundance: .; CDR3aa: CASSLDGGAYNEQFF; CDR3nt: TGTGCCAGCAGCTTAGATGGCGGGGCCTACAATGAGCAGTTCTTC
v_gene: TRBV6-5; j_gene: TRBJ1-6; d_gene: .; abundance: once; CDR3aa: CASAPSGVRPLLHF; CDR3nt: TGTGCCAGCGCTCCGTCGGGGGTAAGACCCCTCCTCCACTTT
v_gene: TRBV11-2; j_gene: TRBJ1-2; d_gene: .; abundance: .; CDR3aa: CASSLAPTGPYGYTF; CDR3nt: TGTGCCAGCAGCTTAGCTCCGACAGGACCCTATGGCTACACCTTC
v_gene: TRBV7-3; j_gene: TRBJ1-6; d_gene: .; abundance: .; CDR3aa: CASSLGVGGNSPLHF; CDR3nt: TGTGCCAGCAGCTTAGGAGTGGGTGGTAATTCACCCCTCCACTTT
v_gene: TRBV10-3; j_gene: TRBJ1-5; d_gene: .; abundance: .; CDR3aa: CAISERQGGNQPQHF; CDR3nt: TGTGCCATCAGTGAGAGGCAGGGCGGCAATCAGCCCCAGCATTTT
v_gene: TRBV12-5; j_gene: TRBJ1-1; d_gene: TRBD1; abundance: .; CDR3aa: CASGQGQGNTEAFF; CDR3nt: TGTGCTAGTGGCCAGGGACAGGGGAACACTGAAGCTTTCTTT
v_gene: TRBV7-6; j_gene: TRBJ1-1; d_gene: .; abundance: .; CDR3aa: CASSLVIGNTEAFF; CDR3nt: TGTGCCAGCAGCTTAGTGATCGGGAACACTGAAGCTTTCTTT
v_gene: TRBV19; j_gene: TRBJ1-1; d_gene: TRBD1; abundance: .; CDR3aa: CASSSDRGAEAFF; CDR3nt: TGTGCCAGTAGTTCGGACAGGGGGGCGGAAGCTTTCTTT
v_gene: TRBV5-6; j_gene: TRBJ1-5; d_gene: .; abundance: .; CDR3aa: CASSRGGTQHF; CDR3nt: TGTGCCAGCAGCCGGGGAGGGACTCAGCATTTT
v_gene: TRBV15; j_gene: TRBJ1-5; d_gene: TRBD1; abundance: .; CDR3aa: CATSKRPGQGSNQPQHF; CDR3nt: TGTGCCACCAGCAAACGGCCGGGACAGGGGAGCAATCAGCCCCAGCATTTT
v_gene: TRBV18; j_gene: TRBJ2-6; d_gene: .; abundance: .; CDR3aa: CASSPPSLATGANVLTF; CDR3nt: TGTGCCAGCTCACCACCTAGTTTAGCAACTGGGGCCAACGTCCTGACTTTC
v_gene: TRBV5-1; j_gene: TRBJ1-1; d_gene: TRBD1; abundance: once; CDR3aa: CASSQGDTEAFF; CDR3nt: TGCGCCAGCAGTCAGGGGGACACTGAAGCTTTCTTT
v_gene: TRBV2; j_gene: TRBJ1-2; d_gene: .; abundance: .; CDR3aa: CASSETRGGTAYGYTF; CDR3nt: TGTGCCAGCAGTGAAACCAGGGGAGGGACCGCATATGGCTACACCTTC
v_gene: TRBV5-1; j_gene: TRBJ2-5; d_gene: .; abundance: few; CDR3aa: CASSLPGEETQYF; CDR3nt: TGCGCCAGCAGCTTGCCGGGGGAAGAGACCCAGTACTTC
v_gene: TRBV2; j_gene: TRBJ2-1; d_gene: TRBD1; abundance: .; CDR3aa: CASSEGGTGRNEQFF; CDR3nt: TGTGCCAGCAGTGAAGGGGGGACAGGGCGTAATGAGCAGTTCTTC
v_gene: TRBV5-1; j_gene: TRBJ2-1; d_gene: TRBD2; abundance: .; CDR3aa: CASSPSGTSGGGEVF; CDR3nt: TGCGCCAGCAGCCCGAGTGGGACTAGCGGGGGGGGCGAGGTCTTC
v_gene: TRBV2; j_gene: TRBJ1-6; d_gene: .; abundance: .; CDR3aa: CASRPGTSTPALYNSPLHF; CDR3nt: TGTGCCAGCAGACCTGGGACTTCGACACCCGCCCTCTATAATTCACCCCTCCACTTT
v_gene: TRBV7-3; j_gene: TRBJ2-1; d_gene: TRBD1; abundance: .; CDR3aa: CASSRTGAYNEQFF; CDR3nt: TGTGCCAGCAGCCGGACAGGGGCTTACAATGAGCAGTTCTTC
v_gene: TRBV5-1; j_gene: TRBJ2-1; d_gene: TRBD1; abundance: .; CDR3aa: CASSPGQGVNEQFF; CDR3nt: TGCGCCAGCAGCCCGGGACAGGGTGTTAATGAGCAGTTCTTC
v_gene: TRBV2; j_gene: TRBJ1-4; d_gene: .; abundance: .; CDR3aa: CASSDSGKGGKLFF; CDR3nt: TGTGCCAGCAGTGATTCAGGGAAGGGCGGAAAACTGTTTTTT
v_gene: TRBV4-2; j_gene: TRBJ2-1; d_gene: TRBD2; abundance: .; CDR3aa: CASSQEGLGPGGRFNEQFF; CDR3nt: TGTGCCAGCAGCCAAGAAGGTCTCGGTCCGGGGGGGCGTTTCAATGAGCAGTTCTTC
v_gene: TRBV6-6; j_gene: TRBJ1-3; d_gene: TRBD1; abundance: .; CDR3aa: CASSPGTAGNTIYF; CDR3nt: TGTGCCAGCAGCCCCGGGACAGCTGGAAACACCATATATTTT
v_gene: TRBV5-1; j_gene: TRBJ2-5; d_gene: .; abundance: .; CDR3aa: CATRTLDSPQETQYF; CDR3nt: TGCGCCACCCGGACCTTGGACTCCCCTCAAGAGACCCAGTACTTC
v_gene: TRBV19; j_gene: TRBJ1-1; d_gene: .; abundance: .; CDR3aa: CASSWAEGGRAFF; CDR3nt: TGTGCCAGTAGTTGGGCGGAGGGTGGGCGAGCTTTCTTT